This T cell receptor beta chain was identified during a study of cytomegalovirus exposure and HLA in healthy donors. Findings and caveats of the study: Researchers catalogued some 160 TCR beta chains as cytomegalovirus-associated. That first-cohort TCR clusters tended to co-occur in the 95 to 150 validation repertoires was found in a later analysis.

The V end was cut by 5 bases, the J end by 1 base, with 18 bases between. This CDR3 contains 16 residues. Germline CDR1 LNHNV, CDR2 YYDKDF (reference sequence). On this clone itself: What it binds is unknown.

TCRdb's table, derived via immunoSEQ multiplex PCR, lists solely in-frame clones and lacks some. The table lists 71,000 or so clones, about 95% of them singletons. Sequenced: PBMCs. This receptor was identified in a woman aged 18 to 35 in good health and CMV-seronegative. V gene TRBV15 combines with J gene TRBJ2-7, with D possibly TRBD2 on 6 matching bases. CDR3 DNA sequence: TGTGCCACCAGCCCTCATAGCGGTGAACTTTCCTACGAGCAGTACTTC. Protein sequence: CATSPHSGELSYEQYF.